Following are 4 T cell receptor beta chains from one sample sequenced in a study of tumor-infiltrating lymphocytes in primary liver carcinoma. Using a constant-region primer together with ProtoScript II reverse transcriptase, TCR beta cDNA was made from roughly 520 ng of total RNA. ARM-PCR was slightly modified, and three nested multiplex PCR rounds with it gave rise to the TCR beta libraries. The first two PCR rounds, roughly 10 cycles each, used TRBV1-TRBV30 forward primers and a C-beta reverse primer. TCRdb fed the multiplex PCR reads into MiXCR, producing one record per CDR3 protein. The profile covers about 330,000 distinct CDR3 sequences, with around three fifths appearing a single time and roughly 6% taken by the ten largest. Out of unsorted whole blood came the blood RNA, and germline DNA was extracted as well. Material: peripheral blood. The receptors derive from a middle-aged man with primary liver carcinoma and hepatitis B virus infection.

As regards this clonotype: Germline and junction disagree at one end, which may indicate a read error. V gene TRBV11-1 combines with J gene TRBJ2-7; 8 positions match TRBD2. This CDR3 is 14 amino acids long. The germline V gene has CDR1 SGHAT and CDR2 FQDESV (reference sequence). The CDR3 DNA reads TGTGCCAGCAACTTAGGCCGGGAGGGGGACAAGCAGTACTTC. This translates into CASNLGREGDKQYF.

Comments on this clonotype: This could be a read error, since a much larger clone is one nucleotide away. The J gene is TRBJ2-7, the V gene TRBV6-2 or TRBV6-3; TRBD1 matches 9 bases. Germline CDR1 reads MNHEY; CDR2 reads SVGEGT. The CDR3 loop spans 14 amino acids. In DNA form, the CDR3 reads TGTACCAGCAGTTACGGGACAGGGCTCTACGAGCAGTACTTC. Amino acids: CTSSYGTGLYEQYF.

In its sample, this clonotype was seen a few times. The chain links TRBV28 to TRBJ1-1; no clear D. The CDR3 has 12 amino acids. The V end lost 3 bases, the J end lost 6 bases, and 8 bases lay between the germline ends. Germline CDR1 and CDR2: MDHEN and SYDVKM. The CDR3 protein is CASSFEGPEAFF. Here the CDR3 DNA reads TGTGCCAGCAGTTTCGAAGGTCCTGAAGCTTTCTTT.

A word on this clonotype: The junction shows a germline mismatch at one end, possibly a read error. This chain joins TRBV7-9 and TRBJ2-7, with D possibly being TRBD1 or TRBD2 (5 bases each). This CDR3 is 15 amino acids long. Germline V lookup: CDR1 SEHNR, CDR2 FQNEAQ (reference sequence). In DNA, the CDR3 is TGTGCCAGCAGCGTAGCCCGGGGCAGTAGATACGAGCAGTACTTC. This encodes CASSVARGSRYEQYF.